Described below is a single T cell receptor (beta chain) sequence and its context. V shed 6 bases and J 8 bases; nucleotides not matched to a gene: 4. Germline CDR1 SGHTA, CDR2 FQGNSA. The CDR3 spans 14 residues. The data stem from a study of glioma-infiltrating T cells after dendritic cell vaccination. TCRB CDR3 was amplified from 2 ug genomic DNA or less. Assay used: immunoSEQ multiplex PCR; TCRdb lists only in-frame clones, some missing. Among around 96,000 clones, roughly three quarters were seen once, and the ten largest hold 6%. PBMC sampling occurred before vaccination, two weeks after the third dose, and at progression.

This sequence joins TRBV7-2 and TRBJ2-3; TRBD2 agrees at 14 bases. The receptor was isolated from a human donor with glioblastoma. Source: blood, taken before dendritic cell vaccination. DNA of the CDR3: TGTGCCAGCAGGAGACTAGCGGGAGGGGGTACGCAGTATTTT. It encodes CASRRLAGGGTQYF.